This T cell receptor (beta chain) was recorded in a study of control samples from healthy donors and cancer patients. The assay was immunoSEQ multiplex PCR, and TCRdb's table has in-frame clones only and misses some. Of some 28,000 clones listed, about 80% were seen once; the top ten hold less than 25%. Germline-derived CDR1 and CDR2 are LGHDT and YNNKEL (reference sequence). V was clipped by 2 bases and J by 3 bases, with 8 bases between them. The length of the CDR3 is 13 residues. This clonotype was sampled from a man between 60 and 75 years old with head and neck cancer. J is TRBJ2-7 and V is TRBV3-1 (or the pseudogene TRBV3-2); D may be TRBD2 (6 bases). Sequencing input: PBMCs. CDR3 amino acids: CASSQRRGYEQYF. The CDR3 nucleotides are TGTGCCAGCAGCCAAAGGCGGGGCTACGAGCAGTACTTC.